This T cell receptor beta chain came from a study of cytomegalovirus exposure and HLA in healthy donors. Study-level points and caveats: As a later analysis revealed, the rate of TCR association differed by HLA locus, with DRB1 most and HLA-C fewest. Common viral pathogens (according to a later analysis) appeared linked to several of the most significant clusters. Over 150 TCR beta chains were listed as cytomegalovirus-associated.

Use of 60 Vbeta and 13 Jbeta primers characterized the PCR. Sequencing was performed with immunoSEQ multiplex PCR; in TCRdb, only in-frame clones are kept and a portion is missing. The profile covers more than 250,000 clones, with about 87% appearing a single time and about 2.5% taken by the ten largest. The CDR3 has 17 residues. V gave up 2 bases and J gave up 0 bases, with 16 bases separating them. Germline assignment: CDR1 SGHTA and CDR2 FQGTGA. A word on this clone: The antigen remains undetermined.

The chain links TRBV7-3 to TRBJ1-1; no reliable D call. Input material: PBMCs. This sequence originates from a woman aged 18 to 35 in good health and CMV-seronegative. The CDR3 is CASSLRPAGQMNTEAFF. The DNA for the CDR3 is TGTGCCAGCAGCTTACGACCCGCGGGCCAGATGAACACTGAAGCTTTCTTT. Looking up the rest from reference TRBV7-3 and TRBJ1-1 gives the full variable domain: GAGVSQTPSNKVTEKGKYVELRCDPISGHTALYWYRQSLGQGPEFLIYFQGTGAADDSGLPNDRFFAVRPEGSVSTLKIQRTERGDSAVYLCASSLRPAGQMNTEAFFGQGTRLTVV.